The source of this T cell receptor (beta chain) is a study of blood T cell repertoires in COVID-19. Study as a whole: Sites across the United States, Italy and Spain contributed samples from acute and convalescent COVID-19.

V gave up 10 bases and J gave up 3 bases, with 19 bases separating them. The CDR3 consists of 15 residues. Germline V gene sequence: CDR1 ENHRY, CDR2 SYGVKD. The assay was immunoSEQ multiplex PCR, and TCRdb's table has in-frame clones only and misses some. The repertoire consists of some 410,000 clones, with 88% occurring once and the leading ten covering approximately 0.96%. The chain couples TRBV10-3 to TRBJ2-1, with a possible D match to TRBD2 (6 bases). The specimen sequenced was PBMCs or T cells enriched from blood (not recorded which). The receptor was derived from a woman under 40 with acute COVID-19. CDR3 nucleotide sequence: TGTGCCACCAAACGCGGGACGCAAGTCTACAATGAGCAGTTCTTC. Translated: CATKRGTQVYNEQFF.